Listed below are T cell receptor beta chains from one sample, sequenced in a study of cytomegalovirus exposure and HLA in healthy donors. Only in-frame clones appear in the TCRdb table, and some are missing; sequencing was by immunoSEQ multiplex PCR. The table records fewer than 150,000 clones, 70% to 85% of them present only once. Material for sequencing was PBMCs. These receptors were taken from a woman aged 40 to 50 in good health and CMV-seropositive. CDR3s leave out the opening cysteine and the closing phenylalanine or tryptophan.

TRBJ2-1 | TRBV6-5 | ASSYRERQF
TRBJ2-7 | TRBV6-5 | ASSYGQGEGEQY
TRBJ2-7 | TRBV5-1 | ASSWGQGIYEQY
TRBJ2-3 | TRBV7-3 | ASSPEPHESTQY
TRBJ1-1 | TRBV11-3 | ASSPTRDRGRAF
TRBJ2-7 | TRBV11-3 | ASSFLLGIQDEQY
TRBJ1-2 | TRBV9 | ASSDRQLSYGYT
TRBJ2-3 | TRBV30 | AWNPGTGGSDTQY
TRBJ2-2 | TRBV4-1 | ASSHITGELF
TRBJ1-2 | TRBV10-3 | AISTGLGGYT
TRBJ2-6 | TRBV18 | ASSLQGSGTGANVLT
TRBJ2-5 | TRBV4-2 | ASSQDRRGGGGTQY
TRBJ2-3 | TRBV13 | ASSLVWLAGGRAPDTQY
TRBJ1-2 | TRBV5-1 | ASSLVGTGGDNGYT
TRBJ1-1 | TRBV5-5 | ASSGGTGSAF
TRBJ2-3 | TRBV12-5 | ASATDRDTQY
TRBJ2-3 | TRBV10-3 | ATRGGGTTDTQY
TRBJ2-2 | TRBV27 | ASLMTNTGELF
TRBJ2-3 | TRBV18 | ASSPPGTRNTDTQY
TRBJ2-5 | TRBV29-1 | SVEQRQETQY
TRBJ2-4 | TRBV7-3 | ASSFSGTGIQY
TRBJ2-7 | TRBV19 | ASSPITGLGSYEQY
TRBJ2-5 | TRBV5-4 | ASSSTSGRRETQY
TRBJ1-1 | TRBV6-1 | ATQEGGGNTEAF
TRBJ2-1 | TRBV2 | ASSEGQFSYNEQF
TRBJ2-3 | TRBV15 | ATSRDLGLLAGGRDTQY
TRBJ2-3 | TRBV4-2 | ASSPLLAGITDTQY
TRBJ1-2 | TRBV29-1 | SVAGQGVQRGYT
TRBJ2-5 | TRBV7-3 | ASSSSGRQGPETQY
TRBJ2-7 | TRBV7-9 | ASRMGTSGSYEQY
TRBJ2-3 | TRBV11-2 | ASSFRSLLGDTQY
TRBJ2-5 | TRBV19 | ASSRGLGETQY
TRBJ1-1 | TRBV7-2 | ASSLLGQGVMNTEAF
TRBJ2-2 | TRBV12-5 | ASGWSRLEKGTGELF
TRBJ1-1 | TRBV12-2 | ASRLSFDILDTEAF
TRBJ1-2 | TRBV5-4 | ASSLGQGRGYT
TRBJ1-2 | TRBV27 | ASSSLQGEYGYT